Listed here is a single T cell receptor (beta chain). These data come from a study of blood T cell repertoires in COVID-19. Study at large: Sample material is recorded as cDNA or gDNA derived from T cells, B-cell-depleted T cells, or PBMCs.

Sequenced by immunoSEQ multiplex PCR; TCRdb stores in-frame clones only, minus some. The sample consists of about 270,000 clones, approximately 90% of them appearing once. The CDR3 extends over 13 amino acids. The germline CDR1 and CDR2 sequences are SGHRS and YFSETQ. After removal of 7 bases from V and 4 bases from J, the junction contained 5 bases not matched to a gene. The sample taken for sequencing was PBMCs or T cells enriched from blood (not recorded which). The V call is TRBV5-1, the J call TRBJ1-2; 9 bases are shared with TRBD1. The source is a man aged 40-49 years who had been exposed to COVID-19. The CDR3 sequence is CASSGTGSYGYTF. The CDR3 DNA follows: TGCGCCAGCTCCGGGACAGGGTCCTATGGCTACACCTTC.